This T cell receptor (beta chain) was observed in a study of blood T cell repertoires in COVID-19 (dated by TCRdb to the early 2020s). With respect to the entire study: Samples from collaborators originated in the United States, Italy and Spain and spanned both the acute and convalescent phases of COVID-19. The prospective study material was composed of cDNA or gDNA derived from T cells, B-cell-depleted T cells, or PBMCs. The dataset comprised deeply sampled blood TCRbeta repertoires from subjects exposed to, actively infected with, or recovered from COVID-19. The repertoires were released in a freely available public database intended as a resource for research on the immune response to SARS-CoV-2. The samples were drawn from the first 160 participants of the ongoing ImmuneRACE study and from 1,254 subjects provided by 6 global collaborators. A de-identified subject ID, COVID-19 status, age in years and sex were almost always included in the sample metadata. HLA class I and class II types, where available, came from metadata supplied by the sample provider rather than from assay-based typing. Overall study outcomes, separate from this receptor: The amount of clinical and demographic metadata varied by source and participant and was provided uncurated.

TCRbeta CDR3 regions were amplified from genomic DNA using the immunoSEQ Assay, a bias-controlled multiplex PCR. Processing in the source paper ran as follows. Within the assay, amplification of reference gene primers was used to estimate how many nucleated cells each sample contained. To quantify the absolute abundance of each unique TCRbeta CDR3 rearrangement, sequence reads were collapsed and filtered. Productive Simpson clonality was computed per sample as the square root of Simpson's diversity index over productive rearrangements. The table comes from immuneACCESS by way of TCRdb, which keeps in-frame sequences with V and J called. Part of the clones is missing from these tables; in studies checked, under half for an unresolved V gene and the rest for unknown reasons. That table supplies the V and J calls and clone size; D and trimming were determined from the DNA. A total of a few hundred thousand clones appear in this sample, around 84% of them only once. Roughly 3.6% of the sample belongs to the ten largest clones.

Based on the germline V gene, the CDR1 and CDR2 sequences are MNHEY and SVGEGT. V loses 2 bases at its end and J loses 6 bases; junction bases beyond the gene matches: 4. The CDR3 numbers 15 residues from cysteine through phenylalanine. Of the read, only the CDR3 DNA is kept; its 45 bases are in frame from base 1. Collaborating institutions collected whole blood in K2EDTA tubes following their own protocols. For TCRbeta analysis, collaborators shipped samples as frozen whole blood, isolated PBMCs, or DNA extracted from either of those sample types. A note on this clone: No antigen is known for it. The input lacks base qualities; no much larger clone sits a single base away.

The TCR comes from a woman younger than 35 with acute or convalescent COVID-19. The specimen sequenced was peripheral blood. The chain links TRBV6-2 or TRBV6-3 with TRBJ1-2, and 12 junction bases match TRBD1. The sequence in DNA is TGTGCCAGCAGTTACGGGACAGGGGGCAACGATGGCTACACCTTC. It translates to CASSYGTGGNDGYTF.